This record covers a single T cell receptor (beta chain). The data were produced by immunoSEQ multiplex PCR, yet TCRdb's version contains in-frame clones alone and is incomplete. This sample yields fewer than 70,000 clones, of which approximately 86% are seen a single time; about 5.4% belongs to the top ten. This sample is part of a study of technical replicates of blood from a handful of donors. Trimming took 0 bases from V and 1 from J; bases not matched to a gene: 9. CDR3 length: 19 residues. Germline V gene lookup returns CDR1 LGHNA and CDR2 YSLEER. The clonotype comes from a human donor in good health. Some clones in this sample may be carry-over from other donors' samples. The rearrangement uses TRBV4-3 and TRBJ1-3; TRBD1 aligns across 10 bases. The sample taken for sequencing was PBMCs. CDR3 amino acids: CASSQEILTGGSSGNTIYF. The CDR3 coding sequence is TGCGCCAGCAGCCAAGAAATACTGACAGGGGGCTCGTCTGGAAACACCATATATTTT.